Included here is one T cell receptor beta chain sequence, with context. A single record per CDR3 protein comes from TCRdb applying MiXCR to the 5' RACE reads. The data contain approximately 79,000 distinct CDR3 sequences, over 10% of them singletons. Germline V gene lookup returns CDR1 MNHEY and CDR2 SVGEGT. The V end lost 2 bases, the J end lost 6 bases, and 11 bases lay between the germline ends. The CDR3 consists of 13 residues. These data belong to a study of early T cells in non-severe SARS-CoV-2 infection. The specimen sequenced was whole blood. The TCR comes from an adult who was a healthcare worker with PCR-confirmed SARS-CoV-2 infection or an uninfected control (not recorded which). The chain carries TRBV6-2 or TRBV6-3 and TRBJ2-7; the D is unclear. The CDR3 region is CASSYKVGSEQYF. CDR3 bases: TGTGCCAGCAGTTACAAGGTCGGGTCCGAGCAGTACTTC.